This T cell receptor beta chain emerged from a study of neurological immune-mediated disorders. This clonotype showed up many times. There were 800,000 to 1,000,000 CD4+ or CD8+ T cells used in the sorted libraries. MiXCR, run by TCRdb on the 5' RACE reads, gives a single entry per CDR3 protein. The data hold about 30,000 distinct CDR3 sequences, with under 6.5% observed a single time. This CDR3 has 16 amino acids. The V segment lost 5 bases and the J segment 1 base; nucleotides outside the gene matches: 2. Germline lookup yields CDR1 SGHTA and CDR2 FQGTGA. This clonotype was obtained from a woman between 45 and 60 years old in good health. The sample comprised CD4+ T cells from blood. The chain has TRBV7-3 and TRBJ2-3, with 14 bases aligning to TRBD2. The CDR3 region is CASSAGLAGGTDTQYF. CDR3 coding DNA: TGTGCCAGCAGCGCGGGACTAGCGGGGGGCACAGATACGCAGTATTTT.